This T cell receptor beta chain was captured in a study of tumor-infiltrating lymphocytes in primary liver carcinoma. About the study: Spanning 4.2 to 10 cm, the tumors were T1-T3 N0M0.

The investigators made TCR beta cDNA from about 500 ng total RNA, using a constant-region primer. Sequencing libraries for TCR beta derived from three nested multiplex PCR rounds that used slightly modified ARM-PCR. TRBV1-TRBV30 forward and Cbeta reverse primers drove the first two approximately 10-cycle rounds. MiXCR was run by TCRdb on the multiplex PCR reads, yielding one entry per CDR3 protein. The table includes roughly 100,000 distinct CDR3 sequences, around 83% detected once. Unsorted bulk tissue (roughly 19-30 mg) underwent RNA and DNA co-extraction. This CDR3 spans 14 amino acids. Germline CDR1 reads MNHEY; CDR2 reads SVGAGI. As to this clonotype: The antigen is not known. Relative to the germline gene, one junction end is altered; a read error may explain this.

Study results and limitations: Top-250-clone fractions were significantly higher in tumors than in blood (p = 0.039).

The sequencing input was liver tumor tissue from sampling region 3. Subset of the sample: tumor region T3, left-lateral pole. This sequence originates from a man in his forties with primary liver carcinoma and hepatitis B virus infection. The V and J genes are TRBV6-5 and TRBJ2-5; 7 bases are a match to TRBD1. CDR3 loop: CASSQQGCEETQYF. In DNA form, the CDR3 reads TGTGCGAGCAGCCAACAGGGGTGTGAAGAGACCCAGTACTTC.